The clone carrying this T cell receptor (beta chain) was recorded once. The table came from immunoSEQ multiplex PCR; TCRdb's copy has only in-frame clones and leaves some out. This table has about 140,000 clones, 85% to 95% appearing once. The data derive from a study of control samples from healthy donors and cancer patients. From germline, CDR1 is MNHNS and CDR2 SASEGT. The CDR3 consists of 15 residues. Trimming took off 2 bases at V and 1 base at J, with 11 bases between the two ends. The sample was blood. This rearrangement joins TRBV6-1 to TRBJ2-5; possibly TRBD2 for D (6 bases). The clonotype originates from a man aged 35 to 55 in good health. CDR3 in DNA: TGTGCCAGCAGTGAATATGTGGGGGGCCAAGAGACCCAGTACTTC. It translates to CASSEYVGGQETQYF.